These T cell receptor beta chains were read from a single sample in a study of blood T cell repertoires in COVID-19. Here immunoSEQ multiplex PCR was the method, and the copy in TCRdb shows in-frame clones only, minus some. In the table there are 250,000 to 300,000 clones, 80% to 90% of which are singletons. The specimen sequenced was PBMCs or T cells enriched from blood (not recorded which). The receptors were sampled from a woman in her fifties or sixties who had recovered from COVID-19. CDR3s include the opening cysteine and the closing phenylalanine or tryptophan. The order of the fields is J gene, clone size, V gene, D gene, CDR3 DNA, CDR3 protein. D genes are given only for firm matches. Clone sizes are given selectively: once, few, many, or a class where the clone is expanded.

j_call: TRBJ1-6
clone_size: -
v_call: TRBV2
d_call: TRBD1
cdr3_nt: TGTGCCAGCAGAGGACAGGGAAATTCACCCCTCCACTTT
cdr3_aa: CASRGQGNSPLHF

j_call: TRBJ2-7
clone_size: -
v_call: TRBV13
d_call: -
cdr3_nt: TGTGCCAGCAGCTCGGGACTCCATCCCTACGAGCAGTACTTC
cdr3_aa: CASSSGLHPYEQYF

j_call: TRBJ1-5
clone_size: -
v_call: TRBV29-1
d_call: TRBD1
cdr3_nt: TGCAGCGTTGCTACAGGGGGCAGTCAGCCCCAGCATTTT
cdr3_aa: CSVATGGSQPQHF

j_call: TRBJ2-7
clone_size: -
v_call: TRBV9
d_call: -
cdr3_nt: TGTGCCAGCAGCGTAGGGGGCGGATTGGGCGGCGAGCAGTACTTC
cdr3_aa: CASSVGGGLGGEQYF

j_call: TRBJ2-3
clone_size: -
v_call: TRBV19
d_call: -
cdr3_nt: TGTGCCAGTAGTCCCGTCAGGGCTTTTTTTCGAGATACGCAGTATTTT
cdr3_aa: CASSPVRAFFRDTQYF

j_call: TRBJ1-5
clone_size: -
v_call: TRBV11-2
d_call: -
cdr3_nt: TGTGCCAGCAGGCTAGATAGCAATCAGCCCCAGCATTTT
cdr3_aa: CASRLDSNQPQHF

j_call: TRBJ2-3
clone_size: few
v_call: TRBV7-6
d_call: -
cdr3_nt: TGTGCCAGCAGCTTCGAGGGACTCCGCACAGATACGCAGTATTTT
cdr3_aa: CASSFEGLRTDTQYF

j_call: TRBJ2-1
clone_size: -
v_call: TRBV6-5
d_call: -
cdr3_nt: TGTGCCAGCAGTTACTTAGGGGGGGCCTACAATGAGCAGTTCTTC
cdr3_aa: CASSYLGGAYNEQFF

j_call: TRBJ1-2
clone_size: -
v_call: TRBV28
d_call: TRBD1
cdr3_nt: TGTGCCAGCAGCTGGACAGGGGTAGGCTACACCTTC
cdr3_aa: CASSWTGVGYTF

j_call: TRBJ2-1
clone_size: -
v_call: TRBV7-2
d_call: TRBD1
cdr3_nt: TGTGCCAGCAGCTTACAGGGGGCGTGGGATGAGCAGTTCTTC
cdr3_aa: CASSLQGAWDEQFF

j_call: TRBJ1-1
clone_size: -
v_call: TRBV7-8
d_call: TRBD1
cdr3_nt: TGTGCCAGCAGCTTAGAGGGGGCACGGACTGAAGCTTTCTTT
cdr3_aa: CASSLEGARTEAFF

j_call: TRBJ1-2
clone_size: -
v_call: TRBV28
d_call: -
cdr3_nt: TGTGCCAGCAGTCCGATCGATTGGGCCAACAACTATGGCTACACCTTC
cdr3_aa: CASSPIDWANNYGYTF

j_call: TRBJ2-5
clone_size: -
v_call: TRBV5-4
d_call: -
cdr3_nt: TGTGCCAGCAGCCCAACGCTGACTTCAGAGACCCAGTACTTC
cdr3_aa: CASSPTLTSETQYF

j_call: TRBJ2-7
clone_size: -
v_call: TRBV5-1
d_call: TRBD2
cdr3_nt: TGCGCCAGCAGCTTGGGACCCCGAAGCGGGGGCACCTACGAGCAGTACTTC
cdr3_aa: CASSLGPRSGGTYEQYF

j_call: TRBJ1-6
clone_size: -
v_call: TRBV5-6
d_call: -
cdr3_nt: TGTGCCAGCAGCTTGCTCAGGGGCCGGTCACCCCTCCACTTT
cdr3_aa: CASSLLRGRSPLHF

j_call: TRBJ1-2
clone_size: -
v_call: TRBV4-2
d_call: -
cdr3_nt: TGTGCCAGCAGCCAAGATGGGTTCCCCAGCGAGATCTATGGCTACACCTTC
cdr3_aa: CASSQDGFPSEIYGYTF

j_call: TRBJ1-1
clone_size: -
v_call: TRBV6-1
d_call: -
cdr3_nt: TGTGCCAGCAGTGAGGGTGGGGCAGATGAAGCTTTCTTT
cdr3_aa: CASSEGGADEAFF

j_call: TRBJ2-1
clone_size: -
v_call: TRBV4-2
d_call: TRBD2
cdr3_nt: TGTGCCAGCAGCAATGACTTAGCGGGAGGGTCGGAAAATGAGCAGTTCTTC
cdr3_aa: CASSNDLAGGSENEQFF

j_call: TRBJ2-1
clone_size: -
v_call: TRBV11-2
d_call: TRBD2
cdr3_nt: TGTGCCAGCAGCTTACCCACCACTAGCGGACAATCCTACAATGAGCAGTTCTTC
cdr3_aa: CASSLPTTSGQSYNEQFF

j_call: TRBJ2-3
clone_size: -
v_call: TRBV10-1
d_call: -
cdr3_nt: TGCGCCAGCAGCGGCCCGGGACACCCTTACACAGATACGCAGTATTTT
cdr3_aa: CASSGPGHPYTDTQYF

j_call: TRBJ1-1
clone_size: -
v_call: TRBV5-1
d_call: -
cdr3_nt: TGCGCCAGCAGCTTGGCCGTCACAGGGCAGAACACTGAAGCTTTCTTT
cdr3_aa: CASSLAVTGQNTEAFF

j_call: TRBJ2-5
clone_size: -
v_call: TRBV20-1
d_call: -
cdr3_nt: TGCAGTGCTAGAGACAAAGAGACCCAGTACTTC
cdr3_aa: CSARDKETQYF

j_call: TRBJ2-1
clone_size: -
v_call: TRBV5-1
d_call: -
cdr3_nt: TGCGCCAGCAGCATGCCGGGGGTGAATGAGCAGTTCTTC
cdr3_aa: CASSMPGVNEQFF

j_call: TRBJ2-2
clone_size: -
v_call: TRBV28
d_call: -
cdr3_nt: TGTGCCACCGGGACTCTTAACACCGGGGAGCTGTTTTTT
cdr3_aa: CATGTLNTGELFF

j_call: TRBJ1-5
clone_size: few
v_call: TRBV27
d_call: -
cdr3_nt: TGTGCCAGCAGCCCTCCAGGGGTGCGACAGCCCCAGCATTTT
cdr3_aa: CASSPPGVRQPQHF

j_call: TRBJ2-1
clone_size: -
v_call: TRBV5-1
d_call: TRBD1
cdr3_nt: TGCGCCAGCAGCACGGACAGGGGAGGGATGGCTGAGCAGTTCTTC
cdr3_aa: CASSTDRGGMAEQFF

j_call: TRBJ2-7
clone_size: -
v_call: TRBV5-1
d_call: TRBD2
cdr3_nt: TGCGCCAGCAGCTTCGGACTAGCAAGAGGGTACGAGCAGTACTTC
cdr3_aa: CASSFGLARGYEQYF

j_call: TRBJ2-7
clone_size: -
v_call: TRBV27
d_call: TRBD2
cdr3_nt: TGTGCCAGCAGGCCGGGACTAGCGGCCTACGAGCAGTACTTC
cdr3_aa: CASRPGLAAYEQYF

j_call: TRBJ1-6
clone_size: -
v_call: TRBV6-6
d_call: -
cdr3_nt: TGTGCCAGCAGTGACAGCTCCTATAATTCACCCCTCCACTTT
cdr3_aa: CASSDSSYNSPLHF

j_call: TRBJ2-1
clone_size: -
v_call: TRBV29-1
d_call: TRBD1
cdr3_nt: TGCAGCGTTGGTGGACAGGCCTACAATGAGCAGTTCTTC
cdr3_aa: CSVGGQAYNEQFF

j_call: TRBJ2-5
clone_size: -
v_call: TRBV11-2
d_call: TRBD2
cdr3_nt: TGTGCCAGCTGGGGTAGCGGGAGTTTGCAAGAGACCCAGTACTTC
cdr3_aa: CASWGSGSLQETQYF

j_call: TRBJ2-1
clone_size: -
v_call: TRBV4-1
d_call: -
cdr3_nt: TGCGCCAGCAGCCAAGAAAGAGTATACAATGAGCAGTTCTTC
cdr3_aa: CASSQERVYNEQFF

j_call: TRBJ2-2
clone_size: -
v_call: TRBV28
d_call: TRBD1
cdr3_nt: TGTGCCAGCACCGCCACAGGGGAAACCGGGGAGCTGTTTTTT
cdr3_aa: CASTATGETGELFF

j_call: TRBJ2-5
clone_size: -
v_call: TRBV19
d_call: TRBD2
cdr3_nt: TGTGCCAGTAGCGAGAGGGGGACTAGCGGGAGACCCCAAGAGACCCAGTACTTC
cdr3_aa: CASSERGTSGRPQETQYF

j_call: TRBJ2-7
clone_size: -
v_call: TRBV27
d_call: -
cdr3_nt: TGTGCCAGCAGTTTAATGGCAGGCTCCTACGAGCAGTACTTC
cdr3_aa: CASSLMAGSYEQYF

j_call: TRBJ1-2
clone_size: -
v_call: TRBV9
d_call: -
cdr3_nt: TGTGCCAGCAGCATCCAACAGGAAGGCTATGGCTACACCTTC
cdr3_aa: CASSIQQEGYGYTF

j_call: TRBJ2-3
clone_size: -
v_call: TRBV27
d_call: -
cdr3_nt: TGTGCCAGCAGTTTAAGCGCAGATACGCAGTATTTT
cdr3_aa: CASSLSADTQYF

j_call: TRBJ1-5
clone_size: -
v_call: TRBV19
d_call: TRBD1
cdr3_nt: TGTGCCAGTAGCCCGGGACAGGGCTTTAATCAGCCCCAGCATTTT
cdr3_aa: CASSPGQGFNQPQHF

j_call: TRBJ1-1
clone_size: -
v_call: TRBV28
d_call: TRBD1
cdr3_nt: TGTGCAGCGCGATTGGACAGGGGGGCCCCGAACACTGAAGCTTTCTTT
cdr3_aa: CAARLDRGAPNTEAFF

j_call: TRBJ1-5
clone_size: -
v_call: TRBV19
d_call: -
cdr3_nt: TGTGCCAGTAGTAGAAGCCATGCTAGCAATCAGCCCCAGCATTTT
cdr3_aa: CASSRSHASNQPQHF

j_call: TRBJ1-1
clone_size: once
v_call: TRBV5-8
d_call: -
cdr3_nt: TGTGCCAGCCGAATGGAGCCAAACACTGAAGCTTTCTTT
cdr3_aa: CASRMEPNTEAFF

j_call: TRBJ2-7
clone_size: -
v_call: TRBV27
d_call: -
cdr3_nt: TGTGCCAGCAGTTACCTCGGGAGTTCCTACGAGCAGTACTTC
cdr3_aa: CASSYLGSSYEQYF

j_call: TRBJ2-7
clone_size: once
v_call: TRBV5-1
d_call: TRBD2
cdr3_nt: TGCGCCAGCAGCTTTCTAACCGGGACTAGAATCCCCTACGAGCAGTACTTC
cdr3_aa: CASSFLTGTRIPYEQYF